This T cell receptor beta chain was observed in a study of T cells in Graves' hyperthyroidism and ophthalmopathy. Study background: Peripheral blood was acquired at first diagnosis, ahead of any therapy whatsoever.

The germline V gene encodes CDR1 SEHNR and CDR2 FQNEAQ (reference sequence). This CDR3 has 13 residues. V gave up 6 bases and J gave up 1 base, with 9 bases separating them. Overall study results and limits: With a median lead of around 6.7 months before onset, the model predicted ophthalmopathy.

The CDR3 regions of TCR beta were amplified from RNA transcripts. In the first-round RT-PCR of the TCR CDR3, the HTBI primer set was used. TCRdb ran MiXCR on the multiplex PCR reads and lists one entry per CDR3 protein. The sample holds about 290,000 distinct CDR3 sequences, roughly 15% seen once. This clonotype was detected many times. Its antigen is not known. Graves' hyperthyroidism qualified as stable when ophthalmopathy did not progress within 18 months. Input material: blood. The V gene is TRBV7-9, the J gene TRBJ1-1, with D maybe TRBD1 (5 bases). The sequence was obtained from a man under 40 with Graves' hyperthyroidism. CDR3 DNA sequence: TGTGCCAGCAGTTTACAGGCGAACACTGAAGCTTTCTTT. This codes for CASSLQANTEAFF.